Listed below are T cell receptor beta chains from one sample, sequenced in a study of T-cell reconstitution after alpha-beta-depleted transplantation in children. TCRdb itself ran the PCR reads through MiXCR, one entry per CDR3 protein. The sample has about 980,000 distinct CDR3 sequences, roughly 29% seen once. This specimen consisted of PBMCs, mostly from graft donor cells, obtained 360 days after TCRalphabeta/CD19-depleted stem cell transplant. The receptor set was obtained from a boy under two years old who had a stem cell transplant for SCID, so the T cells may come from the graft donor. Each CDR3 is given with its conserved first and last residue. The order of the fields is V gene, D gene, J gene, clone size, CDR3 protein, CDR3 DNA. A D gene is named only where the DNA matches it firmly. The size field is filled for only some rows; it gives once, few, many or a size class.

V gene: TRBV28
D gene: NA
J gene: TRBJ1-1
clone size: NA
CDR3 protein: CASSLPPSRNTEAFF
CDR3 DNA: TGTGCCAGCAGTCTTCCTCCCTCAAGGAACACTGAAGCTTTCTTT

V gene: TRBV6-6
D gene: NA
J gene: TRBJ2-7
clone size: NA
CDR3 protein: CASSYLSRDEQYF
CDR3 DNA: TGTGCCAGCAGTTACCTATCAAGGGACGAGCAGTACTTC

V gene: TRBV20-1
D gene: NA
J gene: TRBJ1-1
clone size: NA
CDR3 protein: CSAKTGTLKNTEAFF
CDR3 DNA: TGCAGTGCTAAGACCGGGACTCTTAAGAACACTGAAGCTTTCTTT

V gene: TRBV7-2
D gene: NA
J gene: TRBJ2-1
clone size: NA
CDR3 protein: CASSLGLLASEQFF
CDR3 DNA: TGTGCCAGCAGCTTAGGTCTTCTAGCAAGTGAGCAGTTCTTC

V gene: TRBV29-1
D gene: NA
J gene: TRBJ2-1
clone size: NA
CDR3 protein: CSVEGEWGLISGNEQFF
CDR3 DNA: TGCAGCGTTGAAGGAGAGTGGGGGTTGATTAGCGGCAATGAGCAGTTCTTC

V gene: TRBV5-1
D gene: NA
J gene: TRBJ2-2
clone size: NA
CDR3 protein: CASSLGSTSTTGELFF
CDR3 DNA: TGCGCCAGCAGCTTGGGCTCTACTAGCACCACCGGGGAGCTGTTTTTT

V gene: TRBV6-1
D gene: NA
J gene: TRBJ2-1
clone size: NA
CDR3 protein: CASRRDGGYNEQFF
CDR3 DNA: TGTGCCAGCAGGCGGGATGGGGGGTACAATGAGCAGTTCTTC

V gene: TRBV4-1
D gene: TRBD1
J gene: TRBJ1-3
clone size: NA
CDR3 protein: CASSQLTGIGNTIYF
CDR3 DNA: TGCGCCAGCAGCCAACTGACAGGGATCGGAAACACCATATATTTT

V gene: TRBV6-1
D gene: TRBD1
J gene: TRBJ2-7
clone size: few
CDR3 protein: CASSLTGIGEQYF
CDR3 DNA: TGTGCCAGCAGTCTGACAGGGATAGGCGAGCAGTACTTC

V gene: TRBV7-2
D gene: NA
J gene: TRBJ2-5
clone size: NA
CDR3 protein: CASSPLGSRIWETQYF
CDR3 DNA: TGTGCCAGCAGCCCGCTGGGGTCCAGAATATGGGAGACCCAGTACTTC

V gene: TRBV7-9
D gene: NA
J gene: TRBJ2-7
clone size: NA
CDR3 protein: CASSLAPWTVSYEQYF
CDR3 DNA: TGTGCCAGCAGCTTAGCGCCTTGGACGGTTTCCTACGAGCAGTACTTC

V gene: TRBV7-8
D gene: TRBD2
J gene: TRBJ2-3
clone size: NA
CDR3 protein: CASSPWTSGETKTSTDTQYF
CDR3 DNA: TGTGCCAGCAGCCCATGGACTAGCGGGGAGACAAAAACTAGCACAGATACGCAGTATTTT

V gene: TRBV18
D gene: NA
J gene: TRBJ1-4
clone size: NA
CDR3 protein: CASSPLTNEKLFF
CDR3 DNA: TGTGCCAGCTCACCACTCACTAATGAAAAACTGTTTTTT

V gene: TRBV10-3
D gene: NA
J gene: TRBJ2-3
clone size: NA
CDR3 protein: CAISVQGPSTDTQYF
CDR3 DNA: TGTGCCATCAGTGTCCAGGGTCCTAGCACAGATACGCAGTATTTT

V gene: TRBV5-1
D gene: TRBD2
J gene: TRBJ2-7
clone size: NA
CDR3 protein: CASSQTSGGPHEQYF
CDR3 DNA: TGCGCCAGCAGCCAAACTAGCGGGGGGCCCCACGAGCAGTACTTC

V gene: TRBV12-3/TRBV12-4
D gene: NA
J gene: TRBJ2-3
clone size: few
CDR3 protein: CASSPQQGPGTDTQYF
CDR3 DNA: TGTGCCAGCAGTCCCCAACAGGGACCTGGCACAGATACGCAGTATTTT

V gene: TRBV11-2
D gene: NA
J gene: TRBJ2-1
clone size: few
CDR3 protein: CASSLVGTSHNEQFF
CDR3 DNA: TGTGCCAGCAGCTTAGTTGGGACTTCTCACAATGAGCAGTTCTTC

V gene: TRBV20-1
D gene: NA
J gene: TRBJ2-5
clone size: few
CDR3 protein: CSVHRQGPGSFQYF
CDR3 DNA: TGCAGTGTTCACCGCCAGGGGCCGGGGTCGTTCCAGTACTTC

V gene: TRBV7-4
D gene: TRBD1
J gene: TRBJ1-3
clone size: NA
CDR3 protein: CASSFSKNLDRGPNTIYF
CDR3 DNA: TGTGCCAGCAGCTTCTCGAAAAACTTGGACAGGGGGCCAAACACCATATATTTT

V gene: TRBV7-6
D gene: TRBD1
J gene: TRBJ1-4
clone size: many
CDR3 protein: CASSLDRAGEKLFF
CDR3 DNA: TGTGCCAGCAGCTTGGACAGGGCGGGGGAAAAACTGTTTTTT

V gene: TRBV11-1
D gene: NA
J gene: TRBJ2-3
clone size: NA
CDR3 protein: CASSLVGGRHTQYF
CDR3 DNA: TGTGCCAGCAGCTTAGTGGGCGGCCGCCATACGCAGTATTTT

V gene: TRBV11-2
D gene: TRBD2
J gene: TRBJ2-3
clone size: few
CDR3 protein: CASSLDISGALGGDTQYF
CDR3 DNA: TGTGCCAGCAGCTTAGACATTAGCGGGGCCCTCGGTGGAGATACGCAGTATTTT

V gene: TRBV5-1
D gene: TRBD1
J gene: TRBJ2-5
clone size: NA
CDR3 protein: CASSLPGGIQETQYF
CDR3 DNA: TGCGCCAGCAGCTTGCCAGGGGGAATACAAGAGACCCAGTACTTC

V gene: TRBV12-3/TRBV12-4
D gene: NA
J gene: TRBJ2-7
clone size: few
CDR3 protein: CASSLAPPPRSYEQYF
CDR3 DNA: TGTGCCAGCAGTTTAGCCCCACCCCCAAGGTCCTACGAGCAGTACTTC

V gene: TRBV7-9
D gene: NA
J gene: TRBJ2-7
clone size: NA
CDR3 protein: CASSPDRGDF
CDR3 DNA: TGTGCCAGCAGCCCCGATCGGGGAGACTTC

V gene: TRBV5-1
D gene: TRBD2
J gene: TRBJ2-1
clone size: NA
CDR3 protein: CASSLDIAGGRGNEQFF
CDR3 DNA: TGCGCCAGCAGCTTGGATATAGCGGGGGGGCGAGGGAATGAGCAGTTCTTC

V gene: TRBV5-1
D gene: NA
J gene: TRBJ2-1
clone size: NA
CDR3 protein: CASSPGRVGTSVDEQFF
CDR3 DNA: TGCGCCAGCAGCCCCGGTCGGGTAGGTACAAGTGTGGATGAGCAGTTCTTC

V gene: TRBV11-2
D gene: NA
J gene: TRBJ2-3
clone size: few
CDR3 protein: CASSQRGTNTDTQYF
CDR3 DNA: TGTGCCAGCAGCCAACGGGGGACGAACACAGATACGCAGTATTTT

V gene: TRBV5-1
D gene: NA
J gene: TRBJ2-7
clone size: NA
CDR3 protein: CASSLYRDSSYEQYF
CDR3 DNA: TGCGCCAGCAGCCTCTACCGGGACTCCTCCTACGAGCAGTACTTC

V gene: TRBV3-1
D gene: NA
J gene: TRBJ2-3
clone size: few
CDR3 protein: CASSQDLTDTQYF
CDR3 DNA: TGTGCCAGCAGCCAAGATTTGACAGATACGCAGTATTTT

V gene: TRBV28
D gene: TRBD1
J gene: TRBJ1-1
clone size: NA
CDR3 protein: CASSPPTGYGTEAFF
CDR3 DNA: TGTGCCAGCAGTCCGCCGACAGGGTATGGCACTGAAGCTTTCTTT

V gene: TRBV2
D gene: NA
J gene: TRBJ2-7
clone size: few
CDR3 protein: CASSASWISYEQYF
CDR3 DNA: TGTGCCAGCAGTGCCAGTTGGATCTCCTACGAGCAGTACTTC

V gene: TRBV6-2/TRBV6-3
D gene: NA
J gene: TRBJ2-5
clone size: NA
CDR3 protein: CASSYHSTGVQETQYF
CDR3 DNA: TGTGCCAGCAGTTACCACTCCACAGGAGTCCAAGAGACCCAGTACTTC

V gene: TRBV20-1
D gene: TRBD1
J gene: TRBJ2-7
clone size: many
CDR3 protein: CSARRQGAYEQYF
CDR3 DNA: TGCAGTGCTAGGCGACAGGGGGCCTACGAGCAGTACTTC

V gene: TRBV5-1
D gene: NA
J gene: TRBJ2-5
clone size: NA
CDR3 protein: CASRNARYQETQYF
CDR3 DNA: TGCGCCAGCAGAAATGCACGGTACCAAGAGACCCAGTACTTC

V gene: TRBV5-6
D gene: NA
J gene: TRBJ2-7
clone size: few
CDR3 protein: CASTNSGYEQYF
CDR3 DNA: TGTGCCAGCACCAATAGCGGATACGAGCAGTACTTC

V gene: TRBV27
D gene: NA
J gene: TRBJ2-7
clone size: many
CDR3 protein: CASSSYSVGEQYF
CDR3 DNA: TGTGCCAGCAGTTCATACTCGGTGGGGGAGCAGTACTTC

V gene: TRBV5-1
D gene: NA
J gene: TRBJ2-7
clone size: few
CDR3 protein: CASSLDGGTAYEQYF
CDR3 DNA: TGCGCCAGCAGCTTGGATGGCGGGACGGCTTACGAGCAGTACTTC

V gene: TRBV4-1
D gene: TRBD1
J gene: TRBJ1-1
clone size: once
CDR3 protein: CASSHQRQGSAEAFF
CDR3 DNA: TGCGCCAGCAGCCACCAGCGACAGGGGAGTGCTGAAGCTTTCTTT

V gene: TRBV19
D gene: NA
J gene: TRBJ2-1
clone size: few
CDR3 protein: CASSILNEQFF
CDR3 DNA: TGTGCCAGTAGTATCCTGAATGAGCAGTTCTTC

V gene: TRBV7-8
D gene: NA
J gene: TRBJ2-1
clone size: NA
CDR3 protein: CASSLQGRTAYNEQFF
CDR3 DNA: TGTGCCAGCAGCCTCCAGGGTCGGACAGCCTACAATGAGCAGTTCTTC

V gene: TRBV29-1
D gene: NA
J gene: TRBJ1-2
clone size: few
CDR3 protein: CSVMYGGYTF
CDR3 DNA: TGCAGCGTAATGTACGGTGGCTACACCTTC

V gene: TRBV28
D gene: NA
J gene: TRBJ1-2
clone size: few
CDR3 protein: CASSLKTAHYGYTF
CDR3 DNA: TGTGCCAGCAGTTTAAAGACAGCACACTATGGCTACACCTTC

V gene: TRBV28
D gene: NA
J gene: TRBJ2-7
clone size: NA
CDR3 protein: CASSPRTPPGQYF
CDR3 DNA: TGTGCCAGCAGTCCGCGGACTCCCCCCGGGCAGTACTTC

V gene: TRBV12-3/TRBV12-4
D gene: NA
J gene: TRBJ1-6
clone size: NA
CDR3 protein: CASRRGPLRNSPLHF
CDR3 DNA: TGTGCCAGCAGACGAGGGCCCCTTCGGAATTCACCCCTCCACTTT

V gene: TRBV12-3/TRBV12-4
D gene: NA
J gene: TRBJ2-2
clone size: NA
CDR3 protein: CASSLLPSTSNTGELFF
CDR3 DNA: TGTGCCAGCAGTTTATTGCCATCGACATCGAACACCGGGGAGCTGTTTTTT

V gene: TRBV9
D gene: NA
J gene: TRBJ1-4
clone size: NA
CDR3 protein: CASSLEIDDEKLFF
CDR3 DNA: TGTGCCAGCAGCCTAGAGATTGACGATGAAAAACTGTTTTTT

V gene: TRBV27
D gene: TRBD2
J gene: TRBJ2-3
clone size: few
CDR3 protein: CASSLWRTRSTDTQYF
CDR3 DNA: TGTGCCAGCAGTTTATGGAGGACTAGATCCACAGATACGCAGTATTTT

V gene: TRBV7-9
D gene: TRBD2
J gene: TRBJ2-5
clone size: few
CDR3 protein: CASSRGTSMNETQYF
CDR3 DNA: TGTGCCAGCAGCAGGGGGACTAGCATGAATGAGACCCAGTACTTC

V gene: TRBV20-1
D gene: NA
J gene: TRBJ2-2
clone size: NA
CDR3 protein: CSASPVFTGELFF
CDR3 DNA: TGCAGTGCTAGCCCCGTATTCACCGGGGAGCTGTTTTTT

V gene: TRBV7-2
D gene: NA
J gene: TRBJ2-1
clone size: NA
CDR3 protein: CASSLWPGPYNEQFF
CDR3 DNA: TGTGCCAGCAGCTTGTGGCCCGGGCCCTACAATGAGCAGTTCTTC

V gene: TRBV6-1
D gene: NA
J gene: TRBJ1-2
clone size: NA
CDR3 protein: CASSSQGSYGYTF
CDR3 DNA: TGTGCCAGCAGTAGCCAGGGGTCCTATGGCTACACCTTC

V gene: TRBV12-3/TRBV12-4
D gene: NA
J gene: TRBJ1-5
clone size: NA
CDR3 protein: CASSLSAGSNQPQHF
CDR3 DNA: TGTGCCAGCAGTTTGAGCGCTGGGTCCAATCAGCCCCAGCATTTT

V gene: TRBV18
D gene: NA
J gene: TRBJ2-7
clone size: few
CDR3 protein: CASSPIGRASYEQYF
CDR3 DNA: TGTGCCAGCTCACCAATTGGCAGGGCATCCTACGAGCAGTACTTC

V gene: TRBV24-1
D gene: TRBD1
J gene: TRBJ2-2
clone size: few
CDR3 protein: CATSDGDRDTGELFF
CDR3 DNA: TGTGCCACCAGTGATGGGGACAGGGACACCGGGGAGCTGTTTTTT

V gene: TRBV27
D gene: NA
J gene: TRBJ2-5
clone size: NA
CDR3 protein: CASTPLGVRGVGEETQYF
CDR3 DNA: TGTGCCAGCACTCCACTAGGGGTGCGGGGTGTTGGGGAGGAGACCCAGTACTTC

V gene: TRBV5-1
D gene: TRBD1
J gene: TRBJ2-6
clone size: NA
CDR3 protein: CASSKTRDRVAGANVLTF
CDR3 DNA: TGCGCCAGCAGCAAAACCAGGGACAGGGTGGCTGGGGCCAACGTCCTGACTTTC

V gene: TRBV28
D gene: NA
J gene: TRBJ2-1
clone size: once
CDR3 protein: CASSLSASGYNEQFF
CDR3 DNA: TGTGCCAGCAGTTTATCGGCCAGCGGTTACAATGAGCAGTTCTTC

V gene: TRBV7-8
D gene: NA
J gene: TRBJ2-1
clone size: NA
CDR3 protein: CASSLRDYPDEQFF
CDR3 DNA: TGTGCCAGCAGCTTACGAGACTATCCGGATGAGCAGTTCTTC

V gene: TRBV27
D gene: TRBD1
J gene: TRBJ2-2
clone size: NA
CDR3 protein: CAVRKDRVTGELFF
CDR3 DNA: TGTGCCGTTCGAAAGGACAGGGTTACCGGGGAGCTGTTTTTT